This TCR beta chain was captured in a study of T cell responses to AZD1222 COVID-19 vaccine (dated by TCRdb to about 2021). Background on the whole study: AZD1222 recipients whose second dose came at about 4 weeks and those whose second dose came at about 12 weeks were combined into one group, since spike-specific TCR depth and breadth did not differ between the two schedules. A total of 233 trial participants underwent TCR sequencing, of whom 200 to 220 had received two doses of AZD1222 and about 25 had received two doses of the MenACWY control vaccine. Enrollment into the trials was organized by age into subgroups of 18-55, 56-69 and 70-plus years, and those subgroups contained roughly 150, 30 and 60 TCR-sequenced participants, respectively. Here is what the overall study found, with its caveats: A significant rise in spike-specific TCR breadth and depth was observed after two AZD1222 doses relative to day 0 and relative to MenACWY recipients. The vaccine-associated CD4 TCRs covered the entire spike protein, and the dominant responses fell in regions 160-218 and 743-854. Reportedly, close to half of the unique spike-specific TCRs recognized epitopes lying outside the regions that are mutated in the B.1.351 and B.1.1.7 variants. Participants were mostly white British, with more females than males. The authors suggested clonal diversity may have been underestimated. The 56-69-year group was small, and its depth increase did not reach significance, likely because of low power. Conclusions about previously exposed vaccinees are limited because only a handful of AZD1222 recipients were SARS-CoV-2 seropositive at baseline. Because no day 14 peak-response samples were available, repertoires were characterized only after the peak T cell response.

The meaning of the sample's time point label: baseline before first vaccination. The vaccinee samples were drawn from two UK trials, COV001 and COV002, one of which was a single-blind randomized controlled phase 2/3 trial testing AZD1222 (ChAdOx1 nCoV-19) in healthy adults. For TCRbeta chain sequencing, PBMC samples from trial participants were taken at day 0 and at day 28 after the second dose. V sheds 0 bases and J sheds 8 bases, leaving 15 bases between their ends. From the cysteine through the phenylalanine, the CDR3 covers 15 amino acids. The only DNA kept is the CDR3, 45 bases in frame from the first base. CDR1 and CDR2, looked up from the germline V gene (reference sequence), are MNHEY and SMNVEV. The CDR3 regions of human TCRbeta chains were analyzed by immunosequencing. Per the authors' processing: TCRs in the repertoires were matched against a reference library of SARS-CoV-2-specific TCRs that had been generated with the MIRA antigen-specificity platform. Breadth was defined as the fraction of unique TCRs that were SARS-CoV-2-associated, and depth was defined as the fraction of total T cells that were SARS-CoV-2-associated. Using the MIRA data, each spike-specific TCR was assigned both to the spike region to which the TCR was reactive and to a CD4 or CD8 class. Log10-transformed breadth and depth values were compared by one-way ANOVA with Sidak's multiple comparisons tests. Entries here come from immuneACCESS through TCRdb and include only in-frame sequences with V and J called. Some clones fail to appear in such tables; in the studies checked, an unresolved V gene covers under half of the shortfall, and the cause of the remainder is unknown. That table is the source of V, J and clone size, and D and trimming were worked out from the DNA. This sample is represented by 150,000 to 200,000 clones; 90% to 95% of them were singletons. The ten largest clonotypes hold roughly 2.3% of the sample.

Details on this clone: The antigen this receptor binds is unknown. Qualities for individual bases were not recorded, and no much larger clone is one base off.

The receptor comes from an adult in good health. The sample in question was peripheral blood, obtained on day 0 of AZD1222 vaccination. The chain uses TRBV27 and TRBJ2-3; the D segment may tentatively be TRBD1 or TRBD2, each giving 5 matched bases. The CDR3 protein is CASSLSGAHRGTQYF. The DNA sequence follows: TGTGCCAGCAGTTTATCCGGGGCCCACCGTGGTACGCAGTATTTT.